This entry lists 14 T cell receptor beta chains sequenced from one sample in a study of blood T cell repertoires in COVID-19. TCRdb's table, derived via immunoSEQ multiplex PCR, lists solely in-frame clones and lacks some. This table has tens of thousands of clones, roughly 76% appearing once. The specimen sequenced was peripheral blood. The receptor source for this set is a human donor in a cohort sampled during active COVID-19.

The rearrangement joins TRBV28 to TRBJ2-1, with 11 positions matching TRBD2. CDR3 length: 16 residues. Germline CDR1 and CDR2: MDHEN and SYDVKM. V was pared by 5 bases and J by 6 bases, with 9 bases of the junction left unmatched. The CDR3, as DNA: TGTGCCAGCAGTCCACCTGGTCTAGCGGGGGGCAATGAGCAGTTCTTC. Translation: CASSPPGLAGGNEQFF.

This clone has just a few counts. The chain couples TRBV5-1 to TRBJ2-2; possibly TRBD2 for D (6 bases). This CDR3 contains 16 residues. V was pared by 2 bases and J by 2 bases, with 13 bases between. Germline V gives CDR1 SGHRS, CDR2 YFSETQ. For the CDR3, the DNA is TGCGCCAGCAGCTTACTGACTAGTAGCAACACCGGGGAGCTGTTTTTT. Its protein product is CASSLLTSSNTGELFF.

V gene TRBV19 combines with J gene TRBJ2-1; 16 bases agree with TRBD2. J lost 13 bases, V lost 5 bases, and 8 bases had no gene match. Per germline, CDR1 LNHDA and CDR2 SQIVND (reference sequence). The CDR3 runs 15 residues. The CDR3 loop is CASSSGLAGGPGQFF. CDR3 DNA sequence: TGTGCCAGTAGTTCGGGACTAGCGGGGGGGCCCGGACAGTTCTTC.

The chain uses TRBV5-1 and TRBJ2-1; TRBD2 is a possible D gene (5 bases). The CDR3 runs 14 residues. Germline CDR1 is SGHRS and CDR2 is YFSETQ. V dropped 4 bases and J dropped 10 bases, with 18 bases sitting between them. The CDR3 sequence: CASSLGLGPGEQFF. CDR3 nucleotide sequence: TGCGCCAGCAGCCTAGGGCTCGGACCGGGGGAGCAGTTCTTC.

The V call is TRBV11-2, the J call TRBJ1-1; TRBD1 might be the D (5 bases). The CDR3 is made up of 15 amino acids. Germline-derived CDR1 and CDR2 are SGHAT and FQNNGV. The V and J ends lost 1 base and 4 bases respectively, with 13 bases between them. CDR3 DNA: TGTGCCAGCAGCTTAGGAGCAGGGCTGGGCACTGAAGCTTTCTTT. Amino acids: CASSLGAGLGTEAFF.

This sequence joins TRBV3-1 (or the pseudogene TRBV3-2) and TRBJ1-3; 11 bases align to TRBD1. After removal of 4 bases from V and 3 bases from J, the junction contained 14 bases not matched to a gene. CDR3 length: 19 residues. CDR1 and CDR2 from the germline V gene are LGHDT and YNNKEL (reference sequence). CDR3 loop: CASSPVGTGTGGDGNTIYF. Written as DNA, the CDR3 is TGTGCCAGCAGCCCCGTCGGAACCGGGACAGGGGGAGATGGAAACACCATATATTTT.

V is TRBV7-6 and J is TRBJ2-3, with 10 bases lining up with TRBD2. V trimming: 2 bases; J trimming: 2 bases; junction bases outside the gene matches: 4. Germline CDR1 and CDR2: SGHVS and FNYEAQ. The CDR3 totals 16 residues. The CDR3 protein is CASSLLAGVHTDTQYF. The DNA for the CDR3 is TGTGCCAGCAGCTTACTAGCGGGGGTGCACACAGATACGCAGTATTTT.

The chain uses TRBV28 and TRBJ1-3; D not certain. CDR3 length: 16 residues. The V end lost 3 bases, the J end lost 0 bases, and 12 bases lay between the germline ends. Germline V CDR1 and CDR2: MDHEN, SYDVKM. CDR3 protein: CASSFQSIPSGNTIYF. DNA for the CDR3: TGTGCCAGCAGTTTTCAGTCGATTCCCTCTGGAAACACCATATATTTT.

This clone has a handful of counts. The chain joins TRBV2 to TRBJ2-6; D gene uncertain. The CDR3 sequence is 12 residues long. CDR1 and CDR2 from the germline V gene are SNHLY and FYNNEI. V lost 7 bases and J 1 base, leaving 2 bases between the germline ends. CDR3 region: CASTSGANVLTF. The CDR3 bases are TGTGCCAGCACTTCTGGGGCCAACGTCCTGACTTTC.

This chain connects TRBV5-4 to TRBJ2-6; tentative D call: TRBD2 (6 bases). Germline V lookup: CDR1 SGHNT, CDR2 YYREEE (reference sequence). Trimming pared 4 bases from V and 4 bases from J, leaving 12 bases between. The CDR3 sequence is 15 residues long. As DNA, the CDR3 is TGTGCCAGCAGCCTCGCGGGGTCCGGGGCCAACGTCCTGACTTTC. Its translation is CASSLAGSGANVLTF.

The chain is built from TRBV7-2 and TRBJ2-1; D might be TRBD2 (6 bases). Germline V gene lookup returns CDR1 SGHTA and CDR2 FQGNSA. V lost 1 base to trimming and J lost 10 bases, with 17 bases between them. There are 15 residues in the CDR3. The CDR3 nucleotides read TGTGCCAGCAGCTTAGTGGCGGGGTTATTAGGAGAGCAGTTCTTC. Translated, it gives CASSLVAGLLGEQFF. The full variable domain, its missing parts supplied by reference TRBV7-2 and TRBJ2-1, is GAGVSQSPSNKVTEKGKDVELRCDPISGHTALYWYRQSLGQGLEFLIYFQGNSAPDKSGLPSDRFSAERTGGSVSTLTIQRTQQEDSAVYLCASSLVAGLLGEQFFGPGTRLTVL.

The chain links TRBV18 to TRBJ1-1; no clear D gene. CDR3 length: 13 residues. Germline V lookup: CDR1 KGHSH, CDR2 LQKENI. V was trimmed by 2 bases and J by 2 bases, leaving 6 bases between them. CDR3 bases: TGTGCCAGCTCACCAAAGAGCAACACTGAAGCTTTCTTT. Protein sequence: CASSPKSNTEAFF.

The chain combines TRBV6-5 with TRBJ1-2; the D is unclear. CDR3 length equals 12 residues. Germline V gives CDR1 MNHEY, CDR2 SVGAGI. V was pared by 8 bases and J by 7 bases, with 14 bases between. CDR3 residues: CASGTQSGGYTF. In nucleotides, the CDR3 is TGTGCCAGCGGTACACAGTCTGGTGGCTACACCTTC.

Note on this clone: One end of the junction is discordant with germline, which a read error may explain. V usage is TRBV12-5 and J usage is TRBJ1-6; maybe TRBD1 (6 bases). The CDR3 consists of 14 residues. From germline, CDR1 is LGHNT and CDR2 FRNRAP. CDR3 in amino acids: CTSGFTGNNSPLHF. In nucleotides, the CDR3 is TGTACTAGTGGTTTTACAGGGAATAATTCACCCCTCCACTTT.